These 26 T cell receptor beta chains were sequenced from one sample in a study of T cells in localized non-small cell lung cancer. Assay: immunoSEQ multiplex PCR; the TCRdb copy retains only in-frame clones and omits some. Of about 4,500 clones in the sample, around 30% were seen once. Source: lung tumor tissue, taken before any cancer treatment. The receptors derive from a male donor at least 60 years old with stage I lung adenocarcinoma.

This clone was recorded a few times. The chain joins TRBV9 to TRBJ2-7; tentatively, D is TRBD2 (5 bases). CDR3 length: 14 residues. In germline, CDR1 is SGDLS, CDR2 YYNGEE. Deletions cut 4 bases from V and 7 bases from J, with 18 bases between. The CDR3 sequence: CASSPGILAGEQYF. The CDR3 DNA follows: TGTGCCAGCAGCCCCGGGATTCTCGCCGGAGAGCAGTACTTC.

The J gene is TRBJ2-7, the V gene TRBV19; 10 positions match TRBD1. J gave up 6 bases and V 5 bases, and 7 bases lay outside the gene matches. The CDR3 runs to 14 residues. Germline CDR1 LNHDA, CDR2 SQIVND (reference sequence). The CDR3 DNA reads as TGTGCCAGTAGTGCCGGGACAGGGGTTGGCGAGCAGTACTTC. It yields the protein CASSAGTGVGEQYF.

The V call is TRBV6-8, the J call TRBJ2-1; D is ambiguous. CDR1 and CDR2 (germline): MNHGY, SAAAGT. Trimming cost V 0 bases and J 8 bases, with 8 bases left between them. The CDR3 length is 13 residues. CDR3: CASSYSSGYEQFF. The CDR3 nucleotides are TGTGCCAGCAGTTACTCGAGTGGGTATGAGCAGTTCTTC.

The chain joins TRBV9 to TRBJ1-1; 7 bases are shared with TRBD1. The germline V gene encodes CDR1 SGDLS and CDR2 YYNGEE. There are 16 residues in the CDR3. V gave up 2 bases and J gave up 1 base; unmatched junction bases: 8. CDR3 nucleotide sequence: TGTGCCAGCAGCGTGTTCGACAGGGCAGCGAACACTGAAGCTTTCTTT. This translates into CASSVFDRAANTEAFF. Full variable domain (rest looked up from reference TRBV9 and TRBJ1-1): DSGVTQTPKHLITATGQRVTLRCSPRSGDLSVYWYQQSLDQGLQFLIQYYNGEERAKGNILERFSAQQFPDLHSELNLSSLELGDSALYFCASSVFDRAANTEAFFGQGTRLTVV.

The rearrangement joins TRBV5-1 to TRBJ2-2; D tentatively fits TRBD1 or TRBD2 (5 bases each). With 4 bases removed from V and 2 bases from J, the gap between germline ends came to 15 bases. CDR3 length equals 16 residues. Germline CDR1 SGHRS, CDR2 YFSETQ. The CDR3 coding sequence is TGCGCCAGCAGCCTGAAATCCGGGACCAACACCGGGGAGCTGTTTTTT. It codes for CASSLKSGTNTGELFF.

This clone rates as large. The V and J genes are TRBV4-1 and TRBJ2-2, with D perhaps TRBD2 (5 bases). The CDR3 contains 19 residues. Between the trimmed V and J ends, which lost 0 bases and 0 bases, there was a span of 17 bases. The germline CDR1 and CDR2 sequences are MGHRA and YSYEKL. CDR3 residues: CASSQDKGELASNTGELFF. CDR3 DNA sequence: TGCGCCAGCAGCCAAGATAAGGGTGAGCTAGCCTCGAACACCGGGGAGCTGTTTTTT.

The chain is built from TRBV7-5 and TRBJ2-7; the D segment call TRBD1 is taken from the table without a DNA check. TRBV7-5 is given as a pseudogene. The CDR3 is 15 amino acids. The CDR3 sequence is CASRPGQGYGYEQYF. The CDR3 DNA sequence: TGTGCCAGCAGGCCGGGACAGGGCTATGGGTACGAGCAGTACTTC.

The genes are TRBV6-8 and TRBJ2-1; D is unresolved. The V gene lost 7 bases and the J gene lost 2 bases, with 9 bases spanning the gap. This CDR3 has 13 residues. The germline CDR1 and CDR2 sequences are MNHGY and SAAAGT. The chain's CDR3 is CASIRVTYNEQFF. The DNA for the CDR3 is TGTGCCAGCATAAGGGTCACCTACAATGAGCAGTTCTTC.

This clone was seen once. The DNA of the CDR3 is TGTGCCAGCTCACCAGAGGGGATAAGGAGCGGCTATGGCTACACCTTC. Its translation: CASSPEGIRSGYGYTF. V usage is TRBV18 and J usage is TRBJ1-2, with a weak D call TRBD1 (5 bases). The V end lost 2 bases, the J end lost 4 bases, and 17 bases lay between the germline ends. This CDR3 region has 16 residues. CDR1 is KGHSH, CDR2 LQKENI, per germline.

The CDR3 DNA is TGTGCCAGCAGTGAATATGGGGGGGGTCGAGAGCAGTACTTC. Amino acid sequence: CASSEYGGGREQYF. The chain carries TRBV25-1 and TRBJ2-7, with TRBD2 matching over 7 bases. This CDR3 contains 14 residues. Trimming cost V 0 bases and J 7 bases; bases outside gene matches: 6. Germline loops: CDR1 MGHDK, CDR2 SYGVNS.

In its sample, this clone is medium-sized. The chain uses TRBV4-1 and TRBJ2-6; no clear D. Between the trimmed V and J ends, which lost 1 base and 0 bases, there was a span of 7 bases. The CDR3 consists of 16 residues. The germline CDR1 and CDR2 sequences are MGHRA and YSYEKL. The CDR3 here is CASSQGRSSGANVLTF. CDR3 DNA: TGCGCCAGCAGCCAAGGGCGGAGCTCTGGGGCCAACGTCCTGACTTTC.

The CDR3 sequence: CASSARGGTNEQFF. The CDR3 region has the DNA TGTGCCAGCAGTGCCCGCGGGGGGACGAATGAGCAGTTCTTC. The chain carries TRBV9 and TRBJ2-1, with 8 bases that match TRBD2. CDR3 length: 14 residues. Germline V lookup: CDR1 SGDLS, CDR2 YYNGEE. V was clipped by 5 bases and J by 7 bases; unmatched bases: 8. Looking up the rest from reference TRBV9 and TRBJ2-1 gives the full variable domain: DSGVTQTPKHLITATGQRVTLRCSPRSGDLSVYWYQQSLDQGLQFLIQYYNGEERAKGNILERFSAQQFPDLHSELNLSSLELGDSALYFCASSARGGTNEQFFGPGTRLTVL.

This clone appeared a few times. J is TRBJ1-1 and V is TRBV9, with a weak D call TRBD1 (5 bases). The CDR3 runs to 13 residues. CDR1 is SGDLS, CDR2 YYNGEE, per germline. With 0 bases removed from V and 6 bases from J, the gap between germline ends came to 9 bases. CDR3 sequence (DNA): TGTGCCAGCAGCGTAGGCGCGGGGGCTGAAGCTTTCTTT. This codes for CASSVGAGAEAFF.

The V call is TRBV5-1, the J call TRBJ1-4; no clear D gene. The CDR3 runs to 15 residues. Germline CDR1 reads SGHRS; CDR2 reads YFSETQ. Trimming took 2 bases from V and 8 from J, leaving 16 bases between them. CDR3 coding DNA: TGCGCCAGCAGCTTCCGACCGGATCTTCAGGAAAAACTGTTTTTT. Translating gives CASSFRPDLQEKLFF.

The V gene is TRBV9, the J gene TRBJ2-2; 10 bases align to TRBD2. The germline CDR1 and CDR2 sequences are SGDLS and YYNGEE. This CDR3 has 18 amino acids. With V trimmed by 1 base and J by 5 bases, 11 bases remained unmatched. This CDR3 reads CASSVRPLAGAGTGELFF. The CDR3 DNA sequence: TGTGCCAGCAGCGTAAGACCCCTAGCGGGGGCGGGAACCGGGGAGCTGTTTTTT.

V is TRBV9 and J is TRBJ2-3; TRBD2 might be the D (6 bases). The ends were cut back, 0 bases at V and 4 bases at J, with 6 bases in the middle. The germline CDR1 and CDR2 sequences are SGDLS and YYNGEE. This CDR3 has 13 amino acids. DNA of the CDR3: TGTGCCAGCAGCGTAGGGGGGGCAGATACGCAGTATTTT. Protein: CASSVGGADTQYF.

This chain links TRBV18 with TRBJ1-1; the D gene is possibly TRBD1 (5 bases). Per the germline V gene, CDR1 is KGHSH and CDR2 is LQKENI. The CDR3 is 15 residues long. V was pared by 6 bases and J by 4 bases, with 18 bases between. CDR3 sequence: CASSSPHLGGTEAFF. CDR3 DNA sequence: TGTGCCAGCTCGTCCCCACATCTGGGGGGCACTGAAGCTTTCTTT.

This clone was picked up a small number of times. The chain is built from TRBV5-1 and TRBJ2-3; D might be TRBD1 (6 bases). CDR1 and CDR2 (germline): SGHRS, YFSETQ. V lost 4 bases and J lost 1, with 10 bases in between. This CDR3 is built from 14 residues. CDR3 residues: CASSPGVRTDTQYF. CDR3 DNA sequence: TGCGCCAGCAGCCCAGGGGTCCGCACAGATACGCAGTATTTT.

The chain recombines TRBV30 with TRBJ1-1; TRBD1 agrees at 7 bases. This CDR3 spans 15 amino acids. The germline V gene has CDR1 GTSNPN and CDR2 SVGIG (reference sequence). The V gene end was trimmed by 5 bases and the J gene end by 10 bases; junction bases not matched to a gene: 19. The CDR3 sequence: CAWRSRETGTRVAFF. CDR3 sequence (DNA): TGTGCCTGGCGATCCAGAGAGACAGGGACAAGAGTAGCTTTCTTT.

Sample share makes this clone large. The chain couples TRBV30 to TRBJ2-7; a weak D match, TRBD1 (6 bases). Germline CDR1 and CDR2: GTSNPN and SVGIG (reference sequence). The V end lost 4 bases, the J end lost 6 bases, and 16 bases lay between the germline ends. The CDR3 consists of 13 residues. CDR3 coding DNA: TGTGCCTGGAAGGGGGACCGTCGGGGCGAGCAGTACTTC. This translates into CAWKGDRRGEQYF. Filled out from reference TRBV30 and TRBJ2-7, the complete variable domain reads SQTIHQWPATLVQPVGSPLSLECTVEGTSNPNLYWYRQAAGRGLQLLFYSVGIGQISSEVPQNLSASRPQDRQFILSSKKLLLSDSGFYLCAWKGDRRGEQYFGPGTRLTVT.

This clone was seen only a few times. The rearrangement joins TRBV9 to TRBJ2-7; 8 positions agree with TRBD1. Germline CDR1 and CDR2: SGDLS and YYNGEE. With 2 bases clipped from V and 2 bases from J, the junction kept 3 bases outside the gene matches. The CDR3 sequence is 14 residues long. The CDR3 coding sequence is TGTGCCAGCAGCGTGGGACAGGCTACCTACGAGCAGTACTTC. Its protein product is CASSVGQATYEQYF.

This clone occurred a few times. This chain joins TRBV11-3 and TRBJ2-3, with D unclear. Germline loops: CDR1 SGHNT, CDR2 YENEEA. V dropped 3 bases and J dropped 1 base, with 11 bases sitting between them. CDR3 length: 15 residues. This CDR3 reads CASSFPALGTDTQYF. The DNA for the CDR3 is TGTGCCAGCAGCTTCCCGGCTCTCGGCACAGATACGCAGTATTTT.

This clone was seen only once. The rearrangement links TRBV19 to TRBJ2-2; a weak D match, TRBD1 (6 bases). V lost 5 bases and J lost 4, with 14 bases in between. The length of the CDR3 is 15 residues. Germline loops: CDR1 LNHDA, CDR2 SQIVND (reference sequence). CDR3 sequence: CASSPLRGATGELFF. CDR3 nucleotide sequence: TGTGCCAGTAGTCCCCTCAGGGGCGCCACCGGGGAGCTGTTTTTT.

V gene TRBV4-1 combines with J gene TRBJ2-1, with TRBD1 as a possible D gene (5 bases). V gave up 1 base and J gave up 5 bases, with 6 bases separating them. CDR1 is MGHRA, CDR2 YSYEKL, per germline. The CDR3 is 13 amino acids. CDR3 in amino acids: CASSQGGDNEQFF. CDR3 coding DNA: TGCGCCAGCAGCCAAGGGGGCGACAATGAGCAGTTCTTC.

The chain carries TRBV14 and TRBJ1-1; 7 nucleotides line up with TRBD1. The CDR3 has 19 residues. In germline, CDR1 is SGHDN, CDR2 FVKESK. V gave up 0 bases and J gave up 2 bases; unmatched junction bases: 15. The CDR3 sequence: CASSQDSWGRQGLNTEAFF. The DNA of the CDR3 is TGTGCCAGCAGCCAAGATTCGTGGGGCCGACAGGGCCTTAACACTGAAGCTTTCTTT.

This clone is categorized as medium-sized. V is TRBV11-3 and J is TRBJ1-6; D uncertain. Germline V gene lookup returns CDR1 SGHNT and CDR2 YENEEA. CDR3 size: 16 residues. The V end lost 3 bases, the J end lost 10 bases, and 19 bases lay between the germline ends. In nucleotides, the CDR3 is TGTGCCAGCAGCTTGGCCTCATCTTTAGTGGGGTCACCCCTCCACTTT. Protein: CASSLASSLVGSPLHF.